This TCR beta chain appears in the sequencing data of a study of regulatory T cells in long-lasting Graves disease. Study results and caveats: Segments TRBV28, TRBJ1-2 and TRBJ2-5 showed preferential usage in persistent disease.

For TCR beta, libraries came from iRepertoire HTBI primers and Arm-PCR of CDR3 regions. TCRdb re-analysed the multiplex PCR reads in MiXCR, keeping a single row per CDR3 protein. The sample shows around 250,000 distinct CDR3 sequences, 20% to 25% of them seen only once. Time point in this sample: newly diagnosed GD, antithyroid drugs for less than 3 months. Isolated PBMC RNA provided the starting material for the TCR library. This CDR3 comprises 15 residues. CDR1 and CDR2 from the germline V gene are SGHTA and FQGNSA. The trim removed 5 bases at V and 7 bases at J, leaving 6 bases unmatched. This clonotype was counted ten times or more. Its antigen is not known.

The TCR sequence derives from a female donor with Graves disease. This rearrangement joins TRBV7-2 to TRBJ2-2; 11 positions agree with TRBD2. Source: peripheral blood mononuclear cells (PBMCs), taken at new diagnosis, from a patient treated with antithyroid drugs. The CDR3, as DNA: TGTGCCAGCAGCACCACTAGCGGGGGCGGCGGGGAGCTGTTTTTT. Protein: CASSTTSGGGGELFF.